This T cell receptor beta chain comes out of a study of patients and donors after allogeneic stem cell transplantation. MiXCR, run by TCRdb on the RT-PCR reads, gives a single entry per CDR3 protein. In the table there are 410,000 or so distinct CDR3 sequences, around 16% of which are singletons. Germline lookup yields CDR1 DFQATT and CDR2 SNEGSKA (reference sequence). The CDR3 covers 17 residues. Between the trimmed V and J ends, which lost 0 bases and 2 bases, there was a span of 20 bases. This sequence originates from a human donor who was either an allogeneic HSCT recipient or a stem cell or donor lymphocyte infusion donor (not recorded which). It is not recorded whose cells these are; they may come from a transplant donor. The sequencing sample was made of blood, either unsorted or a sorted T cell fraction (not recorded which). The V and J genes are TRBV20-1 and TRBJ2-7; D may be TRBD1 (6 bases). The CDR3 loop reads CSARDFLRSRDTYEQYF. CDR3 bases: TGCAGTGCTAGAGATTTCCTACGTTCACGGGACACCTACGAGCAGTACTTC.